This entry concerns a single T cell receptor (beta chain). An even split of each subset's genomic DNA across several immunoSEQ plates was performed. Sequenced by immunoSEQ multiplex PCR; TCRdb stores in-frame clones only, minus some. The sample lists 1.5 million to 2.5 million clones, about 95% occurring once. The data originate from a study of shared clonotypes between healthy human individuals. On the study more broadly: A donor's plate count was three for CD4 naive and three for CD4 memory; CD8 naive had two and CD8 memory one.

Naivety among CD8 cells was defined by CD45RO negativity and positive CCR7 selection, thereby excluding terminally differentiated effector memory CD45RA+ cells. The donor population consisted of healthy HIV-negative adults with no recent acute infections or vaccinations. The specimen was naive CD8+ T cells sorted from blood. The TCR comes from a man aged 18 to 30 in good health.

The CDR3 loop is CASSLSGWGSNQPQHF. For the CDR3, the DNA is TGTGCCAGCAGTTTATCGGGGTGGGGTAGCAATCAGCCCCAGCATTTT. This rearrangement joins TRBV27 to TRBJ1-5; D gene ambiguous. The CDR3 consists of 16 residues. V lost 0 bases to trimming and J lost 0 bases, with 9 bases between them. Germline V gives CDR1 MNHEY, CDR2 SMNVEV (reference sequence).